The source of this T cell receptor (beta chain) is a study of blood T cell repertoires in COVID-19. Using immunoSEQ multiplex PCR, the repertoire was profiled, and TCRdb retains in-frame clones only, with some absent. The sample includes around 250,000 clones, approximately 88% seen only once; the top ten take over 0.55%. This CDR3 comprises 19 residues. CDR1 is SGHNT and CDR2 is YENEEA in the germline V gene. Trimming removed 3 bases from V and 3 bases from J; junction bases left unmatched: 13. Sequencing was performed on peripheral blood. V is TRBV11-3 and J is TRBJ2-7, with 14 bases that match TRBD2. The origin of this receptor is a human donor in a cohort sampled during active COVID-19. In DNA form, the CDR3 reads TGTGCCAGCAGCTTCATTCAGTGGACTAGCGGGGGGCGTAGCTACGAGCAGTACTTC. The encoded protein is CASSFIQWTSGGRSYEQYF.